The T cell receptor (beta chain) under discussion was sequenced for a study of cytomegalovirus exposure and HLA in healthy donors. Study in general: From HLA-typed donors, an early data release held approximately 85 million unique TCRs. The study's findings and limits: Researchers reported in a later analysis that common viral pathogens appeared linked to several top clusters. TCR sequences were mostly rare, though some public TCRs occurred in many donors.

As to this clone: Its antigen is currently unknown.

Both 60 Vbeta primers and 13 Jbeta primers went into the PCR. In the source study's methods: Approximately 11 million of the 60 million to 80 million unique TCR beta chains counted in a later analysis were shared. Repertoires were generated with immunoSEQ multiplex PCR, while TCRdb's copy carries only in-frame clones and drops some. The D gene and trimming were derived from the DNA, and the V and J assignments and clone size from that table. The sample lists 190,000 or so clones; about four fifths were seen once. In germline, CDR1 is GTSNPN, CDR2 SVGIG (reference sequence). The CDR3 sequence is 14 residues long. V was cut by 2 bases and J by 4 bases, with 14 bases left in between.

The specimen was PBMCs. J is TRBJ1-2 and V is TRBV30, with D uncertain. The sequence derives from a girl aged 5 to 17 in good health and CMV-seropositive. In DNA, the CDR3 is TGTGCCTGGAGTCTAGAGAATCTGGGCTATGGCTACACCTTC. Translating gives CAWSLENLGYGYTF.